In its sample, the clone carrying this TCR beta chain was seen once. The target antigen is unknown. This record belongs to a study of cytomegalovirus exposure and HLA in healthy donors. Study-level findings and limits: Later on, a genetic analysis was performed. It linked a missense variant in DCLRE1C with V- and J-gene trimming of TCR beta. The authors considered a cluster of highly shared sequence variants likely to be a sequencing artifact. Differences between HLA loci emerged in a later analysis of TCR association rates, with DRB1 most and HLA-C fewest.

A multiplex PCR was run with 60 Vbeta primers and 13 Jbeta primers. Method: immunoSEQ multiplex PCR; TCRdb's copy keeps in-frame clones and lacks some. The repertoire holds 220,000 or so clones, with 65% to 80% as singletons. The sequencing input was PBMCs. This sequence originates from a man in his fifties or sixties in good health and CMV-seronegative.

The DNA for the CDR3 is TGTGCCAGCAGTTACTCACCGGGAATGGGAGATACGCAGTATTTT. As protein: CASSYSPGMGDTQYF. The chain is built from TRBV6-6 and TRBJ2-3, with D possibly TRBD2 on 5 matching bases. Germline loops: CDR1 MNHNY, CDR2 SVGAGI (reference sequence). Trimming cost V 0 bases and J 5 bases, with 12 bases left between them. There are 15 residues in the CDR3.